This TCR beta chain was sequenced in a study of blood T cell repertoires in COVID-19. Assay used: immunoSEQ multiplex PCR; TCRdb lists only in-frame clones, some missing. The sample records 250,000 to 300,000 clones, around 84% being singletons. The V gene's germline CDR1 is MNHNY and CDR2 SVGAGI (reference sequence). Losses at the gene ends were 6 bases for V and 5 bases for J; bases not matched to a gene: 3. This CDR3 is 12 amino acids long. This chain uses TRBV6-6 with TRBJ1-1; TRBD1 matches at 7 bases. Input material: PBMCs or T cells enriched from blood (not recorded which). The sequence came from a man aged 18 to 29 who had recovered from COVID-19. CDR3 sequence reads: CASSQDRTEAFF. In DNA form, the CDR3 reads TGTGCCAGCAGCCAGGACAGGACTGAAGCTTTCTTT.